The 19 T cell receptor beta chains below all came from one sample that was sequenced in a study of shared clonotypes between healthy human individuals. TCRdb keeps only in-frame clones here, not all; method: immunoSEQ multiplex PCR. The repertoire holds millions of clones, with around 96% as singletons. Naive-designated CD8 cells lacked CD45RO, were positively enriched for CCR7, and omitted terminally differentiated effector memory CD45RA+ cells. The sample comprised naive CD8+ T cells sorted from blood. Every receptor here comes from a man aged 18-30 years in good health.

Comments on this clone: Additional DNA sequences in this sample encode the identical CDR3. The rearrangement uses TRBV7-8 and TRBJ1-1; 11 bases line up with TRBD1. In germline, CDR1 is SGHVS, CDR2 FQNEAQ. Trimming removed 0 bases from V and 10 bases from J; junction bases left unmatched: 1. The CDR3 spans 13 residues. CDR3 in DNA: TGTGCCAGCAGCTTAGCCGGGACAGGGGGAGCTTTCTTT. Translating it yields CASSLAGTGGAFF.

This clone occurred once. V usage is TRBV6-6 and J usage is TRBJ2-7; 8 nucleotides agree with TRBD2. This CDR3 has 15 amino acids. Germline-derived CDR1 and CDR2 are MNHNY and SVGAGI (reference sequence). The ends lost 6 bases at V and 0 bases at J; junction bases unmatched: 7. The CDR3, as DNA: TGTGCCAGCAGCCCTATAGCGGGATTCTCCTACGAGCAGTACTTC. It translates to CASSPIAGFSYEQYF.

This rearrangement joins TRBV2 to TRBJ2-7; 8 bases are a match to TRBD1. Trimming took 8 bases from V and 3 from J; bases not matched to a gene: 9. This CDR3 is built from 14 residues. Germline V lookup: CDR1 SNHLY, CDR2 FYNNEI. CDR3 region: CASGIDRGGYEQYF. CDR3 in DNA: TGTGCCAGCGGGATAGACAGGGGTGGCTACGAGCAGTACTTC.

Written as DNA, the CDR3 is TGTGCCAGCAGTGAGGCTCAGGCCTACGAGCAGTACTTC. Encoded protein: CASSEAQAYEQYF. The rearrangement links TRBV2 to TRBJ2-7, with unresolved D. The CDR3 is made up of 13 amino acids. V was shortened by 3 bases and J by 2 bases, with 8 bases between the two germline ends. Germline loops: CDR1 SNHLY, CDR2 FYNNEI. The whole variable domain, filled in from reference TRBV2 and TRBJ2-7, reads EPEVTQTPSHQVTQMGQEVILRCVPISNHLYFYWYRQILGQKVEFLVSFYNNEISEKSEIFDDQFSVERPDGSNFTLKIRSTKLEDSAMYFCASSEAQAYEQYFGPGTRLTVT.

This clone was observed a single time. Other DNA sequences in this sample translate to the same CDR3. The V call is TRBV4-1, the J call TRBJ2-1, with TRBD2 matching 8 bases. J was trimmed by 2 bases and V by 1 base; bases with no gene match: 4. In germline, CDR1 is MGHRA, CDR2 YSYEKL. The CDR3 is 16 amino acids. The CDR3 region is CASSQGREGPYNEQFF. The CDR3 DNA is TGCGCCAGCAGCCAAGGACGGGAGGGGCCCTACAATGAGCAGTTCTTC.

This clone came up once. The CDR3 DNA is TGTGCCAGCAGCCCCCAGGGAGGGGAGCGGGAGGGCCCCAACGAGCAGTACTTC. It encodes CASSPQGGEREGPNEQYF. The J gene is TRBJ2-7, the V gene TRBV9; 10 bases map to TRBD2. V lost 4 bases and J lost 5; bases outside the gene matches: 18. The CDR3 length is 18 residues. Germline V lookup: CDR1 SGDLS, CDR2 YYNGEE.

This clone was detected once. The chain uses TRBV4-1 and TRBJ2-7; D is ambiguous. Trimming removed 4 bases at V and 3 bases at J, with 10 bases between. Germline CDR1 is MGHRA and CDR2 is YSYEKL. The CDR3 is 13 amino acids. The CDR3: CASSLELDYEQYF. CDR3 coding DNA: TGCGCCAGCAGCCTCGAGCTAGACTACGAGCAGTACTTC.

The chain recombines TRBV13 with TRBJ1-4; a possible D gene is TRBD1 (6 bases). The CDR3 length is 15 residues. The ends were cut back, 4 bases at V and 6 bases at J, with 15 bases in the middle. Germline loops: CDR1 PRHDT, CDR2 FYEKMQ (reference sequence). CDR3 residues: CASSSQGSLDEKLFF. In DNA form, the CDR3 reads TGTGCCAGCAGCTCTCAGGGGAGCTTAGATGAAAAACTGTTTTTT.

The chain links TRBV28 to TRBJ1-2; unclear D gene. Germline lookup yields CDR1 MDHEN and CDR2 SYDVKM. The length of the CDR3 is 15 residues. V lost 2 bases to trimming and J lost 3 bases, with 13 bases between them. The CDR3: CASSLVGSSDYGYTF. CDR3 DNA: TGTGCCAGCAGTTTAGTGGGCAGCTCCGACTATGGCTACACCTTC.

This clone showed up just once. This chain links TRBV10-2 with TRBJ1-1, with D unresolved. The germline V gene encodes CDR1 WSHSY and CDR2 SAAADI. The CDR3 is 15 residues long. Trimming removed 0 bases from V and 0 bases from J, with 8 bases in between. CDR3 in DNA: TGCGCCAGCAGTGAGTCTGGCCTAATGAACACTGAAGCTTTCTTT. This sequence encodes CASSESGLMNTEAFF.

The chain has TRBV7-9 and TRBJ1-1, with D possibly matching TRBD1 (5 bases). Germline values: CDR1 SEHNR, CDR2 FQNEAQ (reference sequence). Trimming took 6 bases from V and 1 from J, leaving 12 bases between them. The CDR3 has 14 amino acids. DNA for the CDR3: TGTGCCAGCAGTTTCTTCACAGGGAACACTGAAGCTTTCTTT. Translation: CASSFFTGNTEAFF. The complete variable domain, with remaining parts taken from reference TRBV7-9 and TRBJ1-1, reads DTGVSQNPRHKITKRGQNVTFRCDPISEHNRLYWYRQTLGQGPEFLTYFQNEAQLEKSRLLSDRFSAERPKGSFSTLEIQRTEQGDSAMYLCASSFFTGNTEAFFGQGTRLTVV.

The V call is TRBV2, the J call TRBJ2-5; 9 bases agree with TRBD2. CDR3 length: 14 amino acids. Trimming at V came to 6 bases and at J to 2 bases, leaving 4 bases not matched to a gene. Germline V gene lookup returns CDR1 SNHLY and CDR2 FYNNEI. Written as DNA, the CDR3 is TGTGCCAGCAGCCTAGCGGGACCGCAAGAGACCCAGTACTTC. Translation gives CASSLAGPQETQYF.

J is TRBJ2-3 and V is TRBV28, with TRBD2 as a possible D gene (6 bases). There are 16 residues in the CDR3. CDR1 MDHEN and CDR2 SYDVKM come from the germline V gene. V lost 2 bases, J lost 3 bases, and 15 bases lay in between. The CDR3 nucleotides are TGTGCCAGCAGTTTACACGGGGGAATCGGGACAGATACGCAGTATTTT. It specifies CASSLHGGIGTDTQYF. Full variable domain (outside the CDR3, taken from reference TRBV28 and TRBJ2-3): DVKVTQSSRYLVKRTGEKVFLECVQDMDHENMFWYRQDPGLGLRLIYFSYDVKMKEKGDIPEGYSVSREKKERFSLILESASTNQTSMYLCASSLHGGIGTDTQYFGPGTRLTVL.

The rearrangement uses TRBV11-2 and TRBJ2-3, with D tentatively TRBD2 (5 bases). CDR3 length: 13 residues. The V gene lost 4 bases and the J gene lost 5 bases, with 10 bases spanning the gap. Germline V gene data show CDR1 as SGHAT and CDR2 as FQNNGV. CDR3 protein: CASSSLLGDTQYF. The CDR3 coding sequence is TGTGCCAGCAGCTCGCTACTAGGAGATACGCAGTATTTT.

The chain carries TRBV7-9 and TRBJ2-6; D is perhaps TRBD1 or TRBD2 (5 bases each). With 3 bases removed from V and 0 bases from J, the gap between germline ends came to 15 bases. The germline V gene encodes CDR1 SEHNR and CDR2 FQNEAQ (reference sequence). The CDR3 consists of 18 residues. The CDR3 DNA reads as TGTGCCAGCAGCTTCGCCGGGGCAGGCCCCTCTGGGGCCAACGTCCTGACTTTC. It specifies CASSFAGAGPSGANVLTF.

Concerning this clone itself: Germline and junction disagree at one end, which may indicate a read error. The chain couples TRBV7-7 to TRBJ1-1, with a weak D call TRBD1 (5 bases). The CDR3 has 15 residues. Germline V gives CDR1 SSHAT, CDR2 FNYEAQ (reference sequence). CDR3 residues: CASSLPWGFGTEAFF. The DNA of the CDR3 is TGTGCTAGCAGCCTCCCCTGGGGCTTTGGCACTGAAGCTTTCTTT.

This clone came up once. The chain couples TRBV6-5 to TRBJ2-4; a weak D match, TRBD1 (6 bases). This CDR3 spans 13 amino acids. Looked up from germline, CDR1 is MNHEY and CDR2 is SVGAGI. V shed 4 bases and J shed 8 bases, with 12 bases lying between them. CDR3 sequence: CASSSDYRDIQYF. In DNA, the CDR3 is TGTGCCAGCAGTTCCGATTACAGGGACATTCAGTACTTC.

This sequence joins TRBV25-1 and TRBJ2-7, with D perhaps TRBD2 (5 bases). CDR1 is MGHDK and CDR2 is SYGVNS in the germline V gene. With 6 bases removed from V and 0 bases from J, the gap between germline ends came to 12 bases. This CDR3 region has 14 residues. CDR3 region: CASRGAVDSYEQYF. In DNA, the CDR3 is TGTGCCAGCAGGGGAGCGGTAGACTCCTACGAGCAGTACTTC.

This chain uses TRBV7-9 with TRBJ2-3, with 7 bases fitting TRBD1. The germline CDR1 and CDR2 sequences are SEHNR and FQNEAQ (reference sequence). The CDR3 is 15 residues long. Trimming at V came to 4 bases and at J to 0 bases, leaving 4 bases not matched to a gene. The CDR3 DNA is TGTGCCAGCAGCTGGGTGGGACAGAGCACAGATACGCAGTATTTT. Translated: CASSWVGQSTDTQYF.